The sample holds a few counts of the clone carrying this T cell receptor beta chain. These data originate in a study of identical twins. All of the donors were Caucasians in good health. Each CDR3 protein is one row after TCRdb ran MiXCR on the 5' RACE reads. The data hold approximately 500,000 distinct CDR3 sequences, with roughly a quarter observed a single time. Germline assignment: CDR1 MNHEY and CDR2 SMNVEV (reference sequence). The CDR3 has 14 residues. V dropped 1 base and J dropped 0 bases, with 6 bases sitting between them. In addition, the sample was reused for a study of T cells expressing NK-cell markers. That source notes: There were a few donors in whom these clonotypes also led the CD3+CD56-NKG2C+ fraction.

The material sequenced was CD4+ T cells sorted from blood. The sequence was obtained from a woman in her late teens or twenties in good health. This chain uses TRBV27 with TRBJ1-2; no firm D call. For the CDR3, the DNA is TGTGCCAGCAGTTTATGGCCTACTAACTATGGCTACACCTTC. Its protein is CASSLWPTNYGYTF.